This TCR beta chain was recovered during a study of T cell responses to AZD1222 COVID-19 vaccine (dated by TCRdb to the early 2020s). Notes on the research overall: AZD1222 recipients whose second dose came at about 4 weeks and those whose second dose came at about 12 weeks were combined into one group, since spike-specific TCR depth and breadth did not differ between the two schedules. Enrollment into the trials was organized by age into subgroups of 18-55, 56-69 and 70-plus years, and those subgroups contained about 160, 30 and 59 TCR-sequenced participants, respectively. A total of 233 trial participants underwent TCR sequencing, of whom 207 received two doses of AZD1222 and about 25 received two doses of the MenACWY control vaccine.

CDR1 and CDR2 are read off the germline V gene as SNHLY and FYNNEI. The CDR3 contains 13 residues, cysteine and phenylalanine counted. Only the CDR3 region is kept as DNA, spanning 39 bases read in frame from base 1. V loses 6 bases, J loses 1 base, and the germline ends lie 8 bases apart. The meaning of the sample's time point label: baseline before first vaccination. Samples from vaccinated people were obtained from the UK trials COV001 and COV002, which included a single-blind randomized controlled phase 2/3 trial of AZD1222 (ChAdOx1 nCoV-19) in healthy adults. For TCRbeta chain sequencing, PBMC samples were collected from trial participants at day 0 and at day 28 after the second dose. The CDR3 regions of human TCRbeta chains were subjected to immunosequencing. Per the authors' processing: TCRs in the repertoires were compared against a reference library of SARS-CoV-2-specific TCRs that had been generated with the MIRA antigen-specificity platform. Breadth was defined as the fraction of unique TCRs that were SARS-CoV-2-associated, and depth was defined as the fraction of total T cells that were SARS-CoV-2-associated. Using the MIRA data, each spike-specific TCR was mapped to the spike region that the TCR reacts to and placed in a CD4 or CD8 class. Log10-transformed breadth and depth values were compared by one-way ANOVA with Sidak's multiple comparisons tests. TCRdb carries this immuneACCESS record with in-frame sequences only. Its versions omit some clonotypes, under half of them owing to an unresolved V gene in the studies checked, with the rest unexplained. V and J calls and clone size are copied from that table; D and trimming were computed from the DNA. The sample table shows 100,000 to 150,000 clones, and approximately 86% are seen once. The ten largest clones add up to around 12% of the sample.

For this clone: The target of this receptor is not known. No base-level quality is on record; no much larger clone is a single base apart.

Overall study results and their limits: The 56-69-year group was small, and its depth increase did not reach significance, likely because of low power. Participants were mostly white British and included more females than males, and it was suggested by the authors that clonal diversity may have been underestimated. Because no day 14 peak-response samples were available, repertoires were characterized only after the peak T cell response. Only 5 to 7 AZD1222 recipients were SARS-CoV-2 seropositive at baseline, limiting conclusions about previously exposed vaccinees. After two AZD1222 doses, spike-specific TCR breadth and depth were significantly higher than at day 0 and than in MenACWY recipients. CD4 TCRs associated with the vaccine covered the entire spike protein, and the dominant responses were in regions 160-218 and 743-854. Nearly half of unique spike-specific TCRs reportedly recognized epitopes outside regions mutated in the B.1.351 and B.1.1.7 variants.

Rearrangement joined TRBV2 to TRBJ2-3, with the D segment identity uncertain. The source material was peripheral blood, sampled on day 0 of AZD1222 vaccination. This clonotype was obtained from an adult in good health. CDR3 protein: CASRFSRTDTQYF. The nucleotide sequence is TGTGCCAGCAGGTTCTCCCGCACAGATACGCAGTATTTT.